Sequencing of this T cell receptor beta chain was carried out in a study of memory CD4+ T cells and cytomegalovirus serostatus. Looking at the study overall: Healthy Belgian adult donors included under ten CMV-positive and some 23 CMV-negative people. Notes on the study in general: Each of approximately 61 CMV-associated TCRbeta sequences occurred in one to five individuals. The CMV-associated TCR signature appears largely within the CD4+ memory repertoire.

Remarks on this clone: The antigen is unknown.

V dropped 3 bases and J dropped 5; count of bases not matched to a gene: 10. There are 18 residues in the CDR3. The germline V gene encodes CDR1 LGHNA and CDR2 YSLEER. The repertoire was sequenced with immunoSEQ multiplex PCR; TCRdb's copy has only in-frame clones and lacks some. The sample carries 40,000 to 55,000 clones, around four fifths recorded once. The sort gate was single viable CD3+CD4+CD8-CD45RO+ cells for memory CD4+ T cells. This sequence originates from an adult in good health and CMV-seropositive. The genes are TRBV4-3 and TRBJ2-2; TRBD2 agrees at 12 bases. Sequenced material: memory CD4+ T cells from blood. As DNA, the CDR3 is TGCGCCAGCAGCCATCGGGCTAGCGGGGGGGCAGGGACCGGGGAGCTGTTTTTT. The encoded protein is CASSHRASGGAGTGELFF.